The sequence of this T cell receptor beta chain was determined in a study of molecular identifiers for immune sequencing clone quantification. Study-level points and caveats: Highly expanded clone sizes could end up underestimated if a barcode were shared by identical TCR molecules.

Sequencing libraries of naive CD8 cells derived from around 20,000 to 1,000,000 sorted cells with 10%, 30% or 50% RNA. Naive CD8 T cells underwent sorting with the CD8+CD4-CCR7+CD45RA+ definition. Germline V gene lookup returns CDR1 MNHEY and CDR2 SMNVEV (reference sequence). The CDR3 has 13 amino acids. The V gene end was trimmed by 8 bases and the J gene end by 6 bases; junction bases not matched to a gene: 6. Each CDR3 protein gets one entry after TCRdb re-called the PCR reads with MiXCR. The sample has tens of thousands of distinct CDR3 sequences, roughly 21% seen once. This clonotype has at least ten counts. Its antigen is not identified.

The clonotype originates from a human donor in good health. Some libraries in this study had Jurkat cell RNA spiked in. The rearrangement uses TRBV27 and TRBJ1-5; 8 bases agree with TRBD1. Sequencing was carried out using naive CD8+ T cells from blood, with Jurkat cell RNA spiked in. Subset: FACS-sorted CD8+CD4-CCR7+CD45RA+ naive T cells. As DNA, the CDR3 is TGTGCCAGCTCCCCAGGGGGCATTCAGCCCCAGCATTTT. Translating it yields CASSPGGIQPQHF.